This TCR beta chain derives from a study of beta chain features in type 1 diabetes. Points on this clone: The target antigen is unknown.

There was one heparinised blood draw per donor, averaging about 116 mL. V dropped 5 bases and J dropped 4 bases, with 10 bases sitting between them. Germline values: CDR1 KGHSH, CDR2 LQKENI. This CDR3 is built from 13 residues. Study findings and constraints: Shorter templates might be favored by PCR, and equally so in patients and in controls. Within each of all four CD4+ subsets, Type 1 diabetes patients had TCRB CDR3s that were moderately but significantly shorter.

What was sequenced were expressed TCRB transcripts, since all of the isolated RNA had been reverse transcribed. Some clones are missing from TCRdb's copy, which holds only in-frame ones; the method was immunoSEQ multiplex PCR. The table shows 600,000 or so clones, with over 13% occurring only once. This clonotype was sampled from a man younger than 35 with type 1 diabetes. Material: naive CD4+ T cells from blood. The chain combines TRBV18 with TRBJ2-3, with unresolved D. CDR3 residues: CASSARLSDTQYF. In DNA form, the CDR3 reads TGTGCCAGCTCAGCCCGACTTTCAGATACGCAGTATTTT.